This section outlines one T cell receptor (beta chain) sequence together with its context. Its antigen is still unknown. This record belongs to a study of T cells in tuberculosis. Whole-study findings and limits: Active tuberculosis TCR-alpha repertoires lay closer to GMM-specific TCRs than IGRA-negative controls, suggesting clonal expansion.

Profiled with immunoSEQ multiplex PCR; TCRdb holds only in-frame clones, not every one. This table has 30,000 to 35,000 clones, less than 97% appearing once. Looked up from germline, CDR1 is SGHAT and CDR2 is FQNNGV. V shed 3 bases and J 3 bases; nucleotides not matched to a gene: 2. The CDR3 is 13 residues long. This sequence was found in a donor aged 10 to 29 with latent tuberculosis or without tuberculosis infection. This sequence joins TRBV11-2 and TRBJ2-7, with 7 positions matching TRBD2. The specimen was PBMCs. The CDR3 DNA sequence: TGTGCCAGCAGCTTTGGGGGGGGCTACGAGCAGTACTTC. Residues: CASSFGGGYEQYF.